This T cell receptor beta chain was retrieved from a study of early T cells in non-severe SARS-CoV-2 infection. Study-level information: Alpha and beta chains were unpaired, from unsorted whole-blood bulk RNA.

This CDR3 is built from 16 residues. Trimming pared 1 base from V and 2 bases from J, leaving 15 bases between. Looked up from germline, CDR1 is SEHNR and CDR2 is FQNEAQ (reference sequence). Study outcomes and limitations: VDJdb-based annotation leaned toward anti-spike CD8 responses and missed private and CD4 specificities.

This clonotype was counted ten times or more. Its target is unknown. Individual cDNA molecules were tagged with unique molecular identifiers, the study reported. One entry per CDR3 protein results from TCRdb running MiXCR on the 5' RACE reads. The data show approximately 98,000 distinct CDR3 sequences, 9.5% to 13% seen once. The V call is TRBV7-9, the J call TRBJ2-7, with D tentatively TRBD1 (7 bases). The sequence was obtained from an adult who was a healthcare worker with PCR-confirmed SARS-CoV-2 infection or an uninfected control (not recorded which). Input material: whole blood. In DNA form, the CDR3 reads TGTGCCAGCAGCTTAGTCAGGGGGACTGGAACCTACGAGCAGTACTTC. Its protein is CASSLVRGTGTYEQYF.